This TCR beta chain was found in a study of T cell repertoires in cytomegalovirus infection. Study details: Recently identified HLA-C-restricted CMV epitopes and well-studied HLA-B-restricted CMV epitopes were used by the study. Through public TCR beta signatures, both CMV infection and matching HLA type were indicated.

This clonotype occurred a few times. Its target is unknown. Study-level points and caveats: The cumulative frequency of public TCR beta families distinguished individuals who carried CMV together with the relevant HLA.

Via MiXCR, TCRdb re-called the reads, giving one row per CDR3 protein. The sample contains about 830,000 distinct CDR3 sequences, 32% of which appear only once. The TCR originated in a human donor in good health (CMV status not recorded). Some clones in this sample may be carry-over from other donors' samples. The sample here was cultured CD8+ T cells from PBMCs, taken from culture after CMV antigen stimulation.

This chain's CDR3 is CASKPGQTHYEQYV. CDR3 nucleotides: TGTGCCAGCAAACCAGGGCAGACTCACTACGAGCAGTACGTC. The chain carries TRBV6-5 and TRBJ2-7; tentative D call: TRBD1 (5 bases). The CDR3 is 14 residues long. Looked up from germline, CDR1 is MNHEY and CDR2 is SVGAGI. V was pared by 7 bases and J by 3 bases, with 16 bases between.